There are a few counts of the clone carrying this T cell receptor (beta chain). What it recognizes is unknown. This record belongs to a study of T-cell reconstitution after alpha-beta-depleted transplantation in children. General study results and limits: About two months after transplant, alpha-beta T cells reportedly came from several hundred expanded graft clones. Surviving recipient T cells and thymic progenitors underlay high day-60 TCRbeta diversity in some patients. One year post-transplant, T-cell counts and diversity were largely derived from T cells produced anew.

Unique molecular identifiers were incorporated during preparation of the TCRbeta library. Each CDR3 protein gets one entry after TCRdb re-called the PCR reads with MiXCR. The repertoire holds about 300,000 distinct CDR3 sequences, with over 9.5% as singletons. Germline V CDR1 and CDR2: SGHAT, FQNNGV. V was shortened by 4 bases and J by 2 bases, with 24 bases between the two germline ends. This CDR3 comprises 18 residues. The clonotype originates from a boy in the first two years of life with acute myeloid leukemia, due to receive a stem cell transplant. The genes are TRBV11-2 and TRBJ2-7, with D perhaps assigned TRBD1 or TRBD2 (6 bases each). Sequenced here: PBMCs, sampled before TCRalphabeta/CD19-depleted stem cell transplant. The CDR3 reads CASSSRNVGGLRAYEQYF. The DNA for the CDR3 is TGTGCCAGCAGCTCGCGAAACGTTGGGGGGCTACGAGCCTACGAGCAGTACTTC. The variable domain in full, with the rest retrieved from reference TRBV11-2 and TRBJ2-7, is EAGVAQSPRYKIIEKRQSVAFWCNPISGHATLYWYQQILGQGPKLLIQFQNNGVVDDSQLPKDRFSAERLKGVDSTLKIQPAKLEDSAVYLCASSSRNVGGLRAYEQYFGPGTRLTVT.